This section outlines one T cell receptor (beta chain) sequence together with its context. This record comes from a study of blood T cell repertoires in COVID-19. Germline assignment: CDR1 MDHEN and CDR2 SYDVKM. Losses at the gene ends were 4 bases for V and 4 bases for J; bases not matched to a gene: 6. The CDR3 is made up of 15 amino acids. TCRdb's copy holds only in-frame clones and misses some; the assay was immunoSEQ multiplex PCR. The sample lists over 150,000 clones, approximately 80% occurring once. Sequencing was done on a sample of peripheral blood. The receptor's source is a woman in her thirties or forties with COVID-19, enrolled during active disease. The rearrangement uses TRBV28 and TRBJ1-3; 8 bases are shared with TRBD1. The chain's CDR3 is CASSSRGPSGNTIYF. In nucleotides, the CDR3 is TGTGCCAGCAGTTCCAGGGGGCCTTCGGGAAACACCATATATTTT.